Each of the 31 T cell receptor beta chains below was sequenced from the same sample in a study of cytomegalovirus exposure and HLA in healthy donors (dated by TCRdb to the late 2010s). The library relied on the immunoSEQ multiplex PCR assay. A mixture of 60 forward primers for TCR Vbeta segments and 13 reverse primers for TCR Jbeta segments was used in the multiplex PCR. TCRdb obtained this table from immuneACCESS and retained in-frame rearrangements with V and J assigned. These tables miss some clones; where compared with another copy, unresolved V genes account for less than half of the shortfall, and the remainder is unexplained. The sample data list some 140,000 clones, and approximately 77% of these were observed just once. Clones ranked in the top ten supply 1.2% to 1.5% of the sample. Sequences were obtained from PBMCs. The receptors were sampled from a woman between 40 and 50 years old in good health and CMV-seronegative.

J is TRBJ1-4 and V is TRBV19; TRBD1 matches 8 bases. The CDR3 extends over 16 amino acids. Unmatched junction bases numbered 4, after V lost 4 bases and J lost 0 bases. Germline V gives CDR1 LNHDA, CDR2 SQIVND (reference sequence). In DNA form, the CDR3 reads TGTGCCAGTAGTACTATACAGGGGGCAACTAATGAAAAACTGTTTTTT. It specifies CASSTIQGATNEKLFF.

This rearrangement joins TRBV7-2 to TRBJ1-2, with unresolved D. The germline CDR1 and CDR2 sequences are SGHTA and FQGNSA. The V and J ends lost 4 bases and 4 bases respectively, with 10 bases between them. The CDR3 length is 13 residues. DNA for the CDR3: TGTGCCAGCAGCTACGACAAGGCCTATGGCTACACCTTC. This translates into CASSYDKAYGYTF.

The chain couples TRBV20-1 to TRBJ2-5; perhaps TRBD2 as D (6 bases). The DNA end is more similar to TRBJ2-7, so the J call may be wrong. Per germline, CDR1 DFQATT and CDR2 SNEGSKA (reference sequence). CDR3 size: 10 residues. CDR3 in amino acids: CSARRDEQYF. CDR3 nucleotide sequence: TGCAGTGCCCGGAGGGACGAGCAGTACTTC.

J is TRBJ2-7 and V is TRBV27; possible D gene TRBD2, 5 bases. Trimming shortened V by 5 bases and J by 3 bases, and 20 bases separated the two germline ends. Per germline, CDR1 MNHEY and CDR2 SMNVEV (reference sequence). The CDR3 has 16 amino acids. The CDR3 loop reads CASSGSSLPKSYEQYF. CDR3 bases: TGTGCCAGCAGTGGTTCTAGCCTCCCTAAGAGCTACGAGCAGTACTTC.

V usage is TRBV30 and J usage is TRBJ2-5, with D uncertain. The CDR3 spans 15 residues. Germline V gives CDR1 GTSNPN, CDR2 SVGIG (reference sequence). V was clipped by 1 base and J by 2 bases, with 14 bases between them. Here the CDR3 reads CAWSGHLIVQETQYF. CDR3 nucleotides: TGTGCCTGGAGTGGACACCTCATTGTTCAAGAGACCCAGTACTTC. Looking up the rest from reference TRBV30 and TRBJ2-5 gives the full variable domain: SQTIHQWPATLVQPVGSPLSLECTVEGTSNPNLYWYRQAAGRGLQLLFYSVGIGQISSEVPQNLSASRPQDRQFILSSKKLLLSDSGFYLCAWSGHLIVQETQYFGPGTRLLVL.

This clone came up once. The J gene is TRBJ2-1, the V gene TRBV30; 7 nucleotides agree with TRBD1. Per the germline V gene, CDR1 is GTSNPN and CDR2 is SVGIG (reference sequence). The junction had 9 bases not matched to a gene; V was cut back by 8 bases and J by 2 bases. The CDR3 runs 14 residues. CDR3 protein: CAHARDSPYNEQFF. Written as DNA, the CDR3 is TGTGCCCACGCCCGGGACAGCCCCTACAATGAGCAGTTCTTC.

The chain recombines TRBV7-2 with TRBJ1-1; D ambiguous. The germline gives CDR1 SGHTA, CDR2 FQGNSA. The V gene lost 5 bases and the J gene lost 2 bases, with 12 bases spanning the gap. There are 14 residues in the CDR3. The CDR3 DNA sequence: TGTGCCAGCAGCAACCCCCTCAGAAACACTGAAGCTTTCTTT. It codes for CASSNPLRNTEAFF.

The sample holds one count of this clone. V gene TRBV15 combines with J gene TRBJ1-4; 7 bases are a match to TRBD1. The CDR3 runs 16 residues. The J segment lost 6 bases and the V segment lost 0 bases, leaving 7 bases of the junction unmatched. Germline values: CDR1 LNHNV, CDR2 YYDKDF (reference sequence). CDR3 protein: CATSRDLGRGDEKLFF. CDR3 nucleotides: TGTGCCACCAGCAGAGATCTAGGCAGGGGGGATGAAAAACTGTTTTTT. The full variable domain, in which reference TRBV15 and TRBJ1-4 provide the parts outside the CDR3, is DAMVIQNPRYQVTQFGKPVTLSCSQTLNHNVMYWYQQKSSQAPKLLFHYYDKDFNNEADTPDNFQSRRPNTSFCFLDIRSPGLGDTAMYLCATSRDLGRGDEKLFFGSGTQLSVL.

CDR3 in DNA: TGCGCCAGCAGCCAAGATAGGTTACGGCTAGCGGGCTACAATGAGCAGTTCTTC. This translates into CASSQDRLRLAGYNEQFF. This chain links TRBV4-1 with TRBJ2-1, with 8 nucleotides matching TRBD2. The V segment lost 0 bases and the J segment 3 bases; nucleotides outside the gene matches: 10. This CDR3 is built from 18 residues. The V gene's germline CDR1 is MGHRA and CDR2 YSYEKL.

This clone was detected a few times. The chain is built from TRBV5-1 and TRBJ2-7, with D possibly matching TRBD1 (6 bases). Germline CDR1 is SGHRS and CDR2 is YFSETQ. V lost 4 bases, J lost 4 bases, and 18 bases lay in between. This CDR3 comprises 15 residues. The CDR3 region is CASSPSPDSLYEQYF. The CDR3 coding sequence is TGCGCCAGCAGCCCCTCCCCGGACAGCTTATACGAGCAGTACTTC. Based on the CDR3 plus reference TRBV5-1 and TRBJ2-7, the full variable domain is KAGVTQTPRYLIKTRGQQVTLSCSPISGHRSVSWYQQTPGQGLQFLFEYFSETQRNKGNFPGRFSGRQFSNSRSEMNVSTLELGDSALYLCASSPSPDSLYEQYFGPGTRLTVT.

The table lists this clone with a few counts. Here the CDR3 reads CATSSGTALDGYTF. Written as DNA, the CDR3 is TGTGCCACCAGCAGTGGGACAGCCCTTGATGGCTACACCTTC. This chain joins TRBV15 and TRBJ1-2; 7 positions match TRBD1. Germline CDR1 is LNHNV and CDR2 is YYDKDF (reference sequence). With 3 bases clipped from V and 6 bases from J, the junction kept 7 bases outside the gene matches. The CDR3 runs 14 residues.

V gene TRBV27 combines with J gene TRBJ1-6; 7 positions match TRBD1. V shed 4 bases and J 4 bases; nucleotides not matched to a gene: 4. This CDR3 has 15 residues. CDR1 and CDR2 (germline): MNHEY, SMNVEV (reference sequence). The CDR3 DNA is TGTGCCAGCAGTTCCACAGGGGAATATAATTCACCCCTCCACTTT. Translation: CASSSTGEYNSPLHF.

The chain combines TRBV5-1 with TRBJ1-2; D may be TRBD1 (5 bases). Trimming cost V 4 bases and J 3 bases, with 16 bases left between them. There are 15 residues in the CDR3. Germline V lookup: CDR1 SGHRS, CDR2 YFSETQ. CDR3 sequence reads: CASSQDSQGHYGYTF. CDR3 nucleotide sequence: TGCGCCAGCAGCCAAGACAGTCAGGGCCACTATGGCTACACCTTC.

This chain joins TRBV28 and TRBJ1-3, with 7 nucleotides matching TRBD1. The J segment lost 4 bases and the V segment lost 6 bases, leaving 6 bases of the junction unmatched. Germline V gene sequence: CDR1 MDHEN, CDR2 SYDVKM. This CDR3 has 14 amino acids. The CDR3 DNA reads as TGTGCCAGCAGCAGACAGGGAGGCGGAAACACCATATATTTT. Translation: CASSRQGGGNTIYF.

The chain employs TRBV29-1 and TRBJ1-1; D is possibly TRBD1 (5 bases). V dropped 7 bases and J dropped 6 bases, with 15 bases sitting between them. CDR1 and CDR2 (germline): SQVTM, ANQGSEA. CDR3 size: 12 residues. The DNA for the CDR3 is TGCAGCGCCGCGGGACTGCGACCTGAAGCTTTCTTT. Encoded protein: CSAAGLRPEAFF.

The V call is TRBV5-1, the J call TRBJ1-1, with TRBD1 identical over 9 bases. V trimming: 2 bases; J trimming: 7 bases; junction bases outside the gene matches: 15. Germline V gene lookup returns CDR1 SGHRS and CDR2 YFSETQ. This CDR3 has 17 amino acids. The CDR3 DNA follows: TGCGCCAGCAGCTTAACCGGGACAGGGTCCTTGATCGGTGAAGCTTTCTTT. This sequence encodes CASSLTGTGSLIGEAFF.

The genes are TRBV10-3 and TRBJ1-1; D gene unclear. CDR1 is ENHRY, CDR2 SYGVKD, per germline. The V end was cut by 4 bases, the J end by 4 bases, with 13 bases between. The CDR3 length is 14 residues. The CDR3: CAISVAAFGTEAFF. CDR3 nucleotides: TGTGCCATCAGTGTTGCGGCGTTTGGCACTGAAGCTTTCTTT.

The chain recombines TRBV4-3 with TRBJ1-6; D might be TRBD1 (5 bases). The germline V gene has CDR1 LGHNA and CDR2 YSLEER. The CDR3 length is 14 residues. V shed 3 bases and J shed 8 bases, with 11 bases lying between them. CDR3 loop: CASSQGGSYSPLHF. In DNA, the CDR3 is TGCGCCAGCAGCCAGGGGGGGTCATATTCACCCCTCCACTTT.

The V and J genes are TRBV6-1 and TRBJ1-2, with 7 bases matching TRBD1. The CDR3 is 15 residues long. Germline lookup yields CDR1 MNHNS and CDR2 SASEGT. V trimming: 6 bases; J trimming: 4 bases; junction bases outside the gene matches: 11. This CDR3 is CASRGNRDSVYGYTF. CDR3 DNA sequence: TGTGCCAGCAGAGGGAACCGGGACAGTGTCTATGGCTACACCTTC.

The rearrangement uses TRBV5-1 and TRBJ2-5; the D gene is possibly TRBD1 (5 bases). The CDR3 length is 13 residues. V dropped 5 bases and J dropped 2 bases, with 10 bases sitting between them. CDR1 and CDR2 (germline): SGHRS, YFSETQ. CDR3 residues: CASRRTRQETQYF. CDR3 bases: TGCGCCAGCAGAAGGACAAGGCAAGAGACCCAGTACTTC. The variable domain in full, with the rest retrieved from reference TRBV5-1 and TRBJ2-5, is KAGVTQTPRYLIKTRGQQVTLSCSPISGHRSVSWYQQTPGQGLQFLFEYFSETQRNKGNFPGRFSGRQFSNSRSEMNVSTLELGDSALYLCASRRTRQETQYFGPGTRLLVL.

This clone was seen only a few times. The chain recombines TRBV27 with TRBJ1-5, with 7 nucleotides matching TRBD1. The CDR3 covers 15 residues. V dropped 4 bases and J dropped 4; count of bases not matched to a gene: 7. CDR1 and CDR2 (germline): MNHEY, SMNVEV (reference sequence). The CDR3 here is CASSSGQSRNQPQHF. The CDR3 DNA sequence: TGTGCCAGCAGTTCGGGACAGTCGAGAAATCAGCCCCAGCATTTT.

This clone has just a few counts. This chain joins TRBV19 and TRBJ1-1; 12 bases are shared with TRBD1. J lost 0 bases, V lost 11 bases, and 7 bases had no gene match. CDR1 and CDR2 from the germline V gene are LNHDA and SQIVND (reference sequence). The CDR3 is 15 amino acids. Here the CDR3 reads CAARGTGGMNTEAFF. Written as DNA, the CDR3 is TGTGCCGCCCGAGGGACAGGGGGCATGAACACTGAAGCTTTCTTT. Filled out from reference TRBV19 and TRBJ1-1, the complete variable domain reads DGGITQSPKYLFRKEGQNVTLSCEQNLNHDAMYWYRQDPGQGLRLIYYSQIVNDFQKGDIAEGYSVSREKKESFPLTVTSAQKNPTAFYLCAARGTGGMNTEAFFGQGTRLTVV.

The chain uses TRBV5-1 and TRBJ2-3, with a possible D match to TRBD1 (6 bases). Germline V gives CDR1 SGHRS, CDR2 YFSETQ. Trimming cost V 4 bases and J 5 bases, with 14 bases left between them. The CDR3 totals 14 residues. The CDR3 nucleotides are TGCGCCAGCAGCCCACCAGGGGTTATAGATACGCAGTATTTT. This translates into CASSPPGVIDTQYF.

This clone was observed a few times. The chain links TRBV6-5 to TRBJ1-1; D is perhaps TRBD1 (6 bases). This CDR3 has 14 amino acids. Germline V gives CDR1 MNHEY, CDR2 SVGAGI. Trimming shortened V by 4 bases and J by 4 bases, and 13 bases separated the two germline ends. CDR3 nucleotides: TGTGCCAGCAGTTCTGCAGGGGTGGGCACTGAAGCTTTCTTT. Protein product: CASSSAGVGTEAFF.

The chain recombines TRBV5-6 with TRBJ1-6; tentative D call: TRBD1 (6 bases). The CDR3 is 14 amino acids. V lost 4 bases to trimming and J lost 10 bases, with 15 bases between them. Germline CDR1 and CDR2: SGHDT and YYEEEE. CDR3 amino acids: CASSPGVVGSPLHF. The CDR3 bases are TGTGCCAGCAGCCCAGGGGTGGTTGGGTCACCCCTCCACTTT.

The rearrangement links TRBV6-5 to TRBJ2-7; D call uncertain. In germline, CDR1 is MNHEY, CDR2 SVGAGI. CDR3 length: 16 amino acids. V lost 0 bases to trimming and J lost 3 bases, with 15 bases between them. CDR3 region: CASSYSGATPLYEQYF. CDR3 nucleotide sequence: TGTGCCAGCAGTTACTCTGGAGCTACACCTCTCTACGAGCAGTACTTC.

On this clone: In the same sample, other DNA sequences code for this CDR3. The gene calls are TRBV5-1 and TRBJ2-3; D might be TRBD2 (6 bases). Germline V gene data show CDR1 as SGHRS and CDR2 as YFSETQ. The CDR3 contains 15 residues. Trimming took 0 bases from V and 0 from J, leaving 8 bases between them. CDR3 coding DNA: TGCGCCAGCAGCTTGGGGGGGACTAGCACAGATACGCAGTATTTT. It encodes CASSLGGTSTDTQYF.

The rearrangement links TRBV7-2 to TRBJ1-5, with D unclear. V was shortened by 4 bases and J by 4 bases, with 11 bases between the two germline ends. This CDR3 has 14 residues. CDR1 and CDR2 from the germline V gene are SGHTA and FQGNSA. CDR3 protein: CASSSGLQNQPQHF. CDR3 DNA sequence: TGTGCCAGCAGCTCCGGGTTGCAGAATCAGCCCCAGCATTTT.

The chain uses TRBV5-8 and TRBJ1-2; maybe TRBD1 (5 bases). The CDR3 runs 13 residues. V dropped 4 bases and J dropped 8 bases, with 15 bases sitting between them. In germline, CDR1 is SGHTS, CDR2 YDEGEE. CDR3 in amino acids: CASSPVRQGGYTF. CDR3 coding DNA: TGTGCCAGCAGCCCAGTCCGTCAGGGAGGCTACACCTTC.

This chain joins TRBV10-3 and TRBJ1-2; 10 nucleotides match TRBD1. Germline CDR1 reads ENHRY; CDR2 reads SYGVKD. This CDR3 is 14 amino acids long. Unmatched junction bases numbered 9, after V lost 10 bases and J lost 4 bases. Written as DNA, the CDR3 is TGTGCCACTTACCCGGACAGGGGGATCTATGGCTACACCTTC. Translating it yields CATYPDRGIYGYTF.

The chain recombines TRBV29-1 with TRBJ1-4; D is perhaps TRBD1 (5 bases). The CDR3 sequence is 12 residues long. The V end was cut by 5 bases, the J end by 5 bases, with 9 bases between. Looked up from germline, CDR1 is SQVTM and CDR2 is ANQGSEA. The CDR3 reads CSVQGGNEKLFF. The DNA of the CDR3 is TGCAGCGTTCAGGGAGGGAATGAAAAACTGTTTTTT.